This T cell receptor (beta chain) originates from a study of Ad26.COV2.S vaccination and SARS-CoV-2 variants. Findings and limits, study-wide: Responses of T cells in total may have been underestimated by the TCR breadth and depth analyses.

The method was immunoSEQ multiplex PCR; TCRdb's version includes in-frame clones alone and lacks a portion of them. The sample records 430,000 or so clones, around nine tenths being singletons. In regard to this clone: Its matching antigen is unknown.

This CDR3 comprises 14 residues. The germline V gene has CDR1 LNHDA and CDR2 SQIVND (reference sequence). The ends were cut back, 3 bases at V and 2 bases at J, with 11 bases in the middle. Treatment given: roughly 18 received Ad26.COV2.S at low or high dose, single or two shots; about 5 received placebo; per-sample allocation not given. The investigators took samples on day 63 after the first vaccine or placebo injection. Sequencing used peripheral blood, obtained in a trial of Ad26.COV2.S vaccine versus placebo. This TCR came from a person aged 18-65 years who received the Ad26.COV2.S COVID-19 vaccine or a placebo. This chain uses TRBV19 with TRBJ2-7; D remains ambiguous. The CDR3 coding sequence is TGTGCCAGTAGTATCTACCTCCAGGCCTACGAGCAGTACTTC. Amino acid sequence: CASSIYLQAYEQYF.